The rows below give T cell receptor beta chains drawn from one sample of a study of shared clonotypes between healthy human individuals. Measured with immunoSEQ multiplex PCR; TCRdb has only the in-frame clones, and not every one. The sample carries about 640,000 clones, less than 80% recorded once. Sequenced material: memory CD4+ T cells sorted from blood. The source is a woman aged 25 to 45 in good health. CDR3s include the opening cysteine and the closing phenylalanine or tryptophan. A D gene is named only where the DNA matches it firmly. The size entry is marked missing in some rows and otherwise reads once, few, many or a size class.

D	size	V	J	DNA	CDR3
-	-	TRBV19	TRBJ1-2	TGTGCCAGTAGTAGGACAGACAACTATGGCTACACCTTC	CASSRTDNYGYTF
TRBD1	-	TRBV5-4	TRBJ1-1	TGTGCCAGCAGCGTGGGACAGGCGAACACTGAAGCTTTCTTT	CASSVGQANTEAFF
-	few	TRBV28	TRBJ1-2	TGTGCCAGCAGTTCCTCCCCCCAGGGGAACTATGGCTACACCTTC	CASSSSPQGNYGYTF
TRBD2	-	TRBV28	TRBJ2-1	TGTGCCAGTATCCGGAGGTTCAGCGGGAGCAATGAGCAGTTCTTC	CASIRRFSGSNEQFF
-	-	TRBV19	TRBJ2-7	TGTGCCAGTAGTATAACAGGAAGCTCCTACGAGCAGTACTTC	CASSITGSSYEQYF
TRBD1	-	TRBV27	TRBJ2-7	TGTGCCAGCAGTTCCCTGACAGGGCGAAAGAGCGAGCAGTACTTC	CASSSLTGRKSEQYF
-	once	TRBV5-1	TRBJ1-1	TGCGCCAGCAGCTCTGCAGACCGGGACCGTATCGATAGGGGCACTGAAGCTTTCTTT	CASSSADRDRIDRGTEAFF
TRBD2	few	TRBV5-4	TRBJ2-3	TGTGCCAGCAGCTTGGATGCGGGAGCGGGCACAGATACGCAGTATTTT	CASSLDAGAGTDTQYF
TRBD2	-	TRBV11-2	TRBJ2-3	TGTGCCAGCAGCTTATGGCTAGCGGGAGTTGCAGATACGCAGTATTTT	CASSLWLAGVADTQYF
TRBD2	-	TRBV5-1	TRBJ2-5	TGCGCCAGCAGCTTGCGGGAGGGCTGGGTGAGAGAGACCCAGTACTTC	CASSLREGWVRETQYF
-	-	TRBV5-1	TRBJ2-7	TGCGCCAGCAGCTTGGTGGGGGGCGCCTACGAGCAGTACTTC	CASSLVGGAYEQYF
-	many	TRBV4-1	TRBJ2-4	TGCGCCAGCAGCCAAGGTGTAATAGGGAACATTCAGTACTTC	CASSQGVIGNIQYF
-	-	TRBV5-1	TRBJ2-7	TGCGCCAGCAGCTTGGAAGGGGGAGCTCGAGAGCAGTACTTC	CASSLEGGAREQYF
-	few	TRBV25-1	TRBJ2-7	TGTGCCAGCAGCGACACGGGGCCCTACGAGCAGTACTTC	CASSDTGPYEQYF
-	few	TRBV2	TRBJ2-7	TGTGCCAGCAGTGGGGTTCCCTCCTACGAGCAGTACTTC	CASSGVPSYEQYF
TRBD2	-	TRBV10-1	TRBJ2-5	TGCGCCAGCAGTATTAGAGCGGGAGGCCCGGGTGGGACCCAGTACTTC	CASSIRAGGPGGTQYF
-	-	TRBV19	TRBJ2-6	TGTGCCAGTACCCCTCGGGCAGGGTTTAGCTCTGGGGCCAACGTCCTGACTTTC	CASTPRAGFSSGANVLTF
-	-	TRBV7-9	TRBJ2-7	TGTGCCAGCAGCTTAGTTAGCAGGGGATACTACGAGCAGTACTTC	CASSLVSRGYYEQYF
TRBD1	-	TRBV7-3	TRBJ1-1	TGTGCCAGCAGCACAGGACAGGGGATGAACACTGAAGCTTTCTTT	CASSTGQGMNTEAFF
-	few	TRBV19	TRBJ2-7	TGTGCCAGTCCAGGCGGGGTCACAACCTACGAGCAGTACTTC	CASPGGVTTYEQYF
TRBD2	-	TRBV10-3	TRBJ2-5	TGTGCCATCAGGAGTGGGCTAGCGGGGCAAGAGACCCAGTACTTC	CAIRSGLAGQETQYF
-	-	TRBV5-4	TRBJ1-3	TGTGCCAGCAGCAGATCGACAGAGAACTCTGGAAACACCATATATTTT	CASSRSTENSGNTIYF
-	-	TRBV5-4	TRBJ2-1	TGTGCCAGCAGCTTGTCGGTTAGCTCCTACAATGAGCAGTTCTTC	CASSLSVSSYNEQFF
TRBD1	-	TRBV11-2	TRBJ2-7	TGTGCCAGCAGCCTGGGGACAGGGGTCGCCTACGAGCAGTACTTC	CASSLGTGVAYEQYF
-	-	TRBV6-1	TRBJ1-3	TGTGCCAGCAGTGAAGATACAGGGCGCTTTGGAAACACCATATATTTT	CASSEDTGRFGNTIYF
-	-	TRBV7-8	TRBJ1-2	TGTGCCAGCAGCTTAGAGGTTAACTATGGCTACACCTTC	CASSLEVNYGYTF
-	-	TRBV25-1	TRBJ1-4	TGTGCCAGCAGTGAGCAGGCAACTAATGAAAAACTGTTTTTT	CASSEQATNEKLFF
TRBD1	few	TRBV28	TRBJ1-3	TGTGCCAGCAGTTTGGGGACAGGGGGCCTTATCTCTGGAAACACCATATATTTT	CASSLGTGGLISGNTIYF
-	-	TRBV7-2	TRBJ1-2	TGTGCCAGCACCCGTGAGGGAGGGGAGCACTATGGCTACACCTTC	CASTREGGEHYGYTF
-	-	TRBV28	TRBJ1-3	TGTGCCAGCAGTTTCGGGGGTTTACCGTCTGGAAACACCATATATTTT	CASSFGGLPSGNTIYF
TRBD1	-	TRBV28	TRBJ2-5	TGTGCCAGCAGTCCACAGGGGGCAGGGAGAGAGACCCAGTACTTC	CASSPQGAGRETQYF
-	-	TRBV19	TRBJ2-7	TGTGCCAGTAGCCGAACCCCTACTACAGGGTCCGAGCAGTACTTC	CASSRTPTTGSEQYF
-	-	TRBV7-2	TRBJ2-3	TGTGCCAGCAGCCGCAGGGGTGGGGCGGGAGCCTCAGATACGCAGTATTTT	CASSRRGGAGASDTQYF
-	-	TRBV28	TRBJ2-3	TGTGCCAGCAGTTTCCGTCTGGCTAGCGCTCCAGATACGCAGTATTTT	CASSFRLASAPDTQYF
-	once	TRBV7-9	TRBJ2-1	TGTGCCAGCAAGTCGGGTGCCTCCTACAATGAGCAGTTCTTC	CASKSGASYNEQFF
-	-	TRBV11-2	TRBJ2-6	TGTGCCAGCAGCACAAGGACTGTTGGGGCCAACGTCCTGACTTTC	CASSTRTVGANVLTF
-	once	TRBV6-4	TRBJ1-1	TGTGCCAGCAGTAAACAGGCGGTGGGCACTGAAGCTTTCTTT	CASSKQAVGTEAFF
-	-	TRBV5-8	TRBJ2-7	TGTGCCAGCAGCCAACCGGGACGGCTCTACGAGCAGTACTTC	CASSQPGRLYEQYF
-	-	TRBV28	TRBJ2-7	TGTGCCAGCAGTGGGAGTCGATCTGCTCGATACGAGCAGTACTTC	CASSGSRSARYEQYF
TRBD1	many	TRBV7-9	TRBJ1-4	TGTGCCAGCAGCTTAGAACAGGGGGGAAAACTGTTTTTT	CASSLEQGGKLFF
-	once	TRBV7-9	TRBJ2-5	TGTGCCAGCAGCTTGGATGTAAACCAAGAGACCCAGTACTTC	CASSLDVNQETQYF
-	-	TRBV9	TRBJ2-2	TGTGCCAGCAGCGTCGCCTGGGGGTTGGAGGAGCTGTTTTTT	CASSVAWGLEELFF
-	-	TRBV6-5	TRBJ2-1	TGTGCCAGCAGTGCCCGGGGGGCGGTCGATGAGCAGTTCTTC	CASSARGAVDEQFF
-	-	TRBV5-4	TRBJ2-5	TGTGCCAGCAGCTTGGTGGGGGGGACAGCAGGGGAGACCCAGTACTTC	CASSLVGGTAGETQYF